Each of the 32 T cell receptor beta chains below was sequenced from the same sample in a study of cytomegalovirus exposure and HLA in healthy donors. The PCR used 60 Vbeta and 13 Jbeta primers. Measured with immunoSEQ multiplex PCR; TCRdb has only the in-frame clones, and not every one. The table lists fewer than 100,000 clones, about 78% of them singletons. Sequenced material: PBMCs. These receptors all stem from a woman aged 40-49 years in good health and CMV-seropositive.

This clone showed up just a few times. The J gene is TRBJ1-2, the V gene TRBV27, with a weak D call TRBD1 (5 bases). Between the trimmed V and J ends, which lost 8 bases and 7 bases, there was a span of 20 bases. In germline, CDR1 is MNHEY, CDR2 SMNVEV (reference sequence). The CDR3 length is 14 residues. CDR3 bases: TGTGCCAGCCGGGCTGGGGGGTCCCCTCTTGGCTACACCTTC. As protein: CASRAGGSPLGYTF.

The chain is built from TRBV19 and TRBJ2-5; the match to TRBD1 covers 9 bases. In germline, CDR1 is LNHDA, CDR2 SQIVND (reference sequence). Trimming at V came to 6 bases and at J to 1 base, leaving 6 bases not matched to a gene. The CDR3 has 15 residues. The DNA for the CDR3 is TGTGCCAGTAGACACCGGGACAGGGCCCAAGAGACCCAGTACTTC. Translating it yields CASRHRDRAQETQYF.

Notes on this clone: The same CDR3 arises from other DNA sequences in this sample as well. The rearrangement uses TRBV6-1 and TRBJ2-2; D is perhaps TRBD2 (6 bases). Germline V CDR1 and CDR2: MNHNS, SASEGT. The V end lost 3 bases, the J end lost 3 bases, and 11 bases lay between the germline ends. The CDR3 is 15 residues long. The CDR3 DNA follows: TGTGCCAGCAGTGAGGCCGGGACTCACACCGGGGAGCTGTTTTTT. It specifies CASSEAGTHTGELFF.

This sequence joins TRBV5-1 and TRBJ2-1, with 12 bases aligning to TRBD2. Unmatched junction bases numbered 4, after V lost 5 bases and J lost 7 bases. The CDR3 has 14 amino acids. CDR1 is SGHRS and CDR2 is YFSETQ in the germline V gene. CDR3 protein: CASRVTSGSNEQFF. CDR3 coding DNA: TGCGCCAGCAGGGTGACTAGCGGGAGTAATGAGCAGTTCTTC.

The chain uses TRBV9 and TRBJ2-7, with D maybe TRBD1 (6 bases). V lost 5 bases, J lost 1 base, and 10 bases lay in between. The germline V gene has CDR1 SGDLS and CDR2 YYNGEE. CDR3 size: 13 residues. CDR3 DNA sequence: TGTGCCAGCAGGCCGGACAGTTCCTACGAGCAGTACTTC. Amino acids: CASRPDSSYEQYF.

This chain joins TRBV5-1 and TRBJ2-3; TRBD2 agrees at 11 bases. This CDR3 has 17 amino acids. Germline-derived CDR1 and CDR2 are SGHRS and YFSETQ. The J segment lost 4 bases and the V segment lost 0 bases, leaving 7 bases of the junction unmatched. The CDR3 DNA reads TGCGCCAGCAGCTTGGCCTTACTAGCGGGAGCATCAGATACGCAGTATTTT. It yields the protein CASSLALLAGASDTQYF.

Of note for this clone: No conserved phenylalanine or tryptophan is present at the end of the CDR3, so a read error is the likely explanation. Because the CDR3's place on the DNA is in doubt, the DNA is left out and the CDR3 is given as listed by TCRdb. This chain uses TRBV5-1 with TRBJ2-7; TRBD2 is the table's D call, not checked against the DNA. The V gene's germline CDR1 is SGHRS and CDR2 YFSETQ. The CDR3 comprises 9 residues, both ends counted. The CDR3 here is CASSLSAPP.

This rearrangement joins TRBV9 to TRBJ2-1; 8 nucleotides align to TRBD2. V lost 0 bases and J lost 5; bases outside the gene matches: 1. Looked up from germline, CDR1 is SGDLS and CDR2 is YYNGEE. The CDR3 is made up of 14 amino acids. Here the CDR3 reads CASSVVTSDNEQFF. The CDR3 nucleotides are TGTGCCAGCAGCGTAGTGACTAGCGACAATGAGCAGTTCTTC.

The chain couples TRBV6-1 to TRBJ2-7; 10 positions match TRBD2. CDR1 MNHNS and CDR2 SASEGT come from the germline V gene. The CDR3 runs 15 residues. The J segment lost 3 bases and the V segment lost 3 bases, leaving 5 bases of the junction unmatched. The CDR3 spells CASSEGLARIYEQYF. The CDR3 DNA sequence: TGTGCCAGCAGTGAGGGACTAGCGCGAATCTACGAGCAGTACTTC.

V gene TRBV18 combines with J gene TRBJ1-2, with a weak D call TRBD1 (6 bases). The CDR3 covers 15 residues. Trimming stripped 6 bases from V and 8 bases from J, with 22 bases between. Germline V gene data show CDR1 as KGHSH and CDR2 as LQKENI. CDR3 sequence reads: CASSLLQQGYEGYTF. For the CDR3, the DNA is TGTGCCAGCTCCCTCCTCCAACAGGGATACGAAGGCTACACCTTC.

A note on this clone: Within the sample, other DNA sequences also encode this same CDR3. V gene TRBV10-3 combines with J gene TRBJ1-6; no reliable D call. The V end was cut by 0 bases, the J end by 7 bases, with 4 bases between. The CDR3 has 13 amino acids. CDR1 and CDR2 from the germline V gene are ENHRY and SYGVKD. The CDR3 sequence: CAISESQNSPLHF. The CDR3 DNA reads as TGTGCCATCAGTGAGTCGCAGAATTCACCCCTCCACTTT.

The J gene is TRBJ2-7, the V gene TRBV5-4, with 11 bases aligning to TRBD2. V dropped 2 bases and J dropped 6; count of bases not matched to a gene: 1. The CDR3 length is 13 residues. Germline CDR1 SGHNT, CDR2 YYREEE (reference sequence). The CDR3, as DNA: TGTGCCAGCAGCTTACTAGCGGGAGCCGAGCAGTACTTC. It encodes CASSLLAGAEQYF.

This chain links TRBV5-1 with TRBJ2-1; 9 positions match TRBD2. The length of the CDR3 is 15 residues. Germline CDR1 reads SGHRS; CDR2 reads YFSETQ. J lost 10 bases, V lost 0 bases, and 8 bases had no gene match. The CDR3 is CASSLVRREGREQFF. The CDR3 DNA reads TGCGCCAGCAGCTTGGTGCGGCGGGAGGGCCGGGAGCAGTTCTTC.

The chain employs TRBV29-1 and TRBJ1-1; no clear D. The CDR3 has 11 amino acids. The germline V gene has CDR1 SQVTM and CDR2 ANQGSEA. The germline V and J ends were trimmed by 6 bases and 1 base, with 6 bases remaining between them. The CDR3: CSVEQNTEAFF. The CDR3 bases are TGCAGCGTAGAACAGAACACTGAAGCTTTCTTT.

The chain's CDR3 is CASSDPGTPGNTIYF. CDR3 bases: TGCGCCAGCAGTGATCCCGGGACACCTGGAAACACCATATATTTT. This chain joins TRBV10-2 and TRBJ1-3; D may be TRBD1 (6 bases). CDR3 length equals 15 residues. Germline CDR1 WSHSY, CDR2 SAAADI. Trimming took off 3 bases at V and 2 bases at J, with 11 bases between the two ends.

The V and J genes are TRBV9 and TRBJ2-5, with D perhaps TRBD2 (6 bases). Between the trimmed V and J ends, which lost 4 bases and 5 bases, there was a span of 18 bases. CDR1 and CDR2 from the germline V gene are SGDLS and YYNGEE. The CDR3 is 15 amino acids. CDR3 region: CASSSLGGWRETQYF. For the CDR3, the DNA is TGTGCCAGCAGCTCACTCGGGGGATGGAGGGAGACCCAGTACTTC.

The gene calls are TRBV4-1 and TRBJ2-1, with D possibly TRBD2 on 6 matching bases. CDR3 size: 15 residues. V was trimmed by 4 bases and J by 4 bases, leaving 14 bases between them. Per germline, CDR1 MGHRA and CDR2 YSYEKL. This CDR3 is CASSLGDSLYNEQFF. CDR3 DNA: TGCGCCAGCAGCCTTGGGGACTCCCTATACAATGAGCAGTTCTTC.

The J gene is TRBJ1-2, the V gene TRBV28; TRBD1 matches at 7 bases. V trimming: 8 bases; J trimming: 7 bases; junction bases outside the gene matches: 10. This CDR3 region has 13 residues. Germline V gene sequence: CDR1 MDHEN, CDR2 SYDVKM. This CDR3 reads CASGQTGIRGYTF. The CDR3 DNA sequence: TGTGCCAGCGGACAGACAGGGATCCGTGGCTACACCTTC.

The chain combines TRBV6-4 with TRBJ2-1, with TRBD2 matching 14 bases. With 3 bases clipped from V and 6 bases from J, the junction kept 1 base outside the gene matches. The CDR3 runs 15 residues. From germline, CDR1 is MRHNA and CDR2 SNTAGT. The CDR3 is CASSDGTSGGNEQFF. The CDR3 DNA reads as TGTGCCAGCAGTGATGGGACTAGCGGGGGCAATGAGCAGTTCTTC.

This clone was counted between two and nine times. The gene calls are TRBV28 and TRBJ1-5; the match to TRBD1 covers 10 bases. The CDR3 extends over 14 amino acids. Germline V gene sequence: CDR1 MDHEN, CDR2 SYDVKM. After removal of 5 bases from V and 5 bases from J, the junction contained 3 bases not matched to a gene. CDR3 nucleotides: TGTGCCAGCAGTGCCGGGACAGGGGATCAGCCCCAGCATTTT. It encodes CASSAGTGDQPQHF.

The V call is TRBV18, the J call TRBJ2-5; TRBD1 matches at 10 bases. With V trimmed by 0 bases and J by 5 bases, 9 bases remained unmatched. There are 17 residues in the CDR3. Germline CDR1 is KGHSH and CDR2 is LQKENI. The CDR3 spells CASSPPDRGMVLETQYF. The DNA for the CDR3 is TGTGCCAGCTCACCACCGGACAGGGGGATGGTCTTGGAGACCCAGTACTTC.

This clone has just a few counts. This chain connects TRBV7-2 to TRBJ2-7; D possibly corresponds to TRBD2 (5 bases). CDR3 length equals 13 residues. Deletions cut 5 bases from V and 2 bases from J, with 10 bases between. Germline lookup yields CDR1 SGHTA and CDR2 FQGNSA. CDR3 region: CASSPTGTYEQYF. The CDR3 DNA reads TGTGCCAGCAGCCCGACGGGGACCTACGAGCAGTACTTC. Supplemented by reference TRBV7-2 and TRBJ2-7, the full variable domain reads GAGVSQSPSNKVTEKGKDVELRCDPISGHTALYWYRQSLGQGLEFLIYFQGNSAPDKSGLPSDRFSAERTGGSVSTLTIQRTQQEDSAVYLCASSPTGTYEQYFGPGTRLTVT.

CDR3 nucleotides: TGTGCCAGCTCACCACCAAGGCTCACAGGGGGGGGTCAAGAGACCCAGTACTTC. Amino acids: CASSPPRLTGGGQETQYF. V and J are TRBV18 and TRBJ2-5; D possibly corresponds to TRBD1 (8 bases). The CDR3 sequence is 18 residues long. Germline values: CDR1 KGHSH, CDR2 LQKENI. Trimming pared 0 bases from V and 2 bases from J, leaving 19 bases between.

This clone was seen only a few times. This CDR3 reads CAISVGQLRTEAFF. CDR3 DNA: TGTGCCATCAGTGTGGGGCAGTTGCGCACTGAAGCTTTCTTT. The chain links TRBV10-3 to TRBJ1-1, with D possibly TRBD1 on 5 matching bases. CDR3 length equals 14 residues. Trimming removed 4 bases from V and 4 bases from J, with 13 bases in between. The germline gives CDR1 ENHRY, CDR2 SYGVKD.

This chain uses TRBV25-1 with TRBJ2-5, with 7 positions matching TRBD2. The germline V gene has CDR1 MGHDK and CDR2 SYGVNS. V shed 6 bases, J shed 2 bases, and the junction held 9 bases outside the gene matches. The CDR3 is 15 residues long. The CDR3 region is CASSPLGRGQETQYF. The CDR3 nucleotides read TGTGCCAGCAGCCCCCTGGGGAGGGGTCAAGAGACCCAGTACTTC.

The table lists this clone with a count of one. The chain recombines TRBV7-8 with TRBJ2-3; a weak D match, TRBD1 (6 bases). V lost 5 bases, J lost 1 base, and 16 bases lay in between. The CDR3 has 16 amino acids. In germline, CDR1 is SGHVS, CDR2 FQNEAQ. Here the CDR3 reads CASSKGHILGTDTQYF. The CDR3 region has the DNA TGTGCCAGCAGCAAGGGACACATCCTGGGCACAGATACGCAGTATTTT.

This sequence joins TRBV6-5 and TRBJ2-1; D may be TRBD2 (5 bases). CDR1 MNHEY and CDR2 SVGAGI come from the germline V gene. V was clipped by 5 bases and J by 7 bases, with 18 bases between them. CDR3 size: 15 residues. The CDR3 nucleotides are TGTGCCAGCAGTCCCCCGGGATGGCGAAGGAATGAGCAGTTCTTC. Its translation is CASSPPGWRRNEQFF.

This clone was observed once. This rearrangement joins TRBV10-2 to TRBJ1-2, with 9 bases that match TRBD1. Trimming took 3 bases from V and 8 from J; bases not matched to a gene: 4. Germline assignment: CDR1 WSHSY and CDR2 SAAADI. The CDR3 length is 13 residues. The CDR3 DNA follows: TGCGCCAGCAGTGAACAGGGGGCTAGCGGCTACACCTTC. This gives the protein CASSEQGASGYTF.

The count of this clone is one. The CDR3 reads CASSYAYGANYGYTF. The CDR3 DNA reads as TGTGCCAGCAGTTACGCTTACGGAGCTAACTATGGCTACACCTTC. V is TRBV6-5 and J is TRBJ1-2; D not resolved. The CDR3 is made up of 15 amino acids. Trimming shortened V by 2 bases and J by 0 bases, and 10 bases separated the two germline ends. Germline V lookup: CDR1 MNHEY, CDR2 SVGAGI.

Only one count was recorded for this clone. The chain employs TRBV2 and TRBJ2-1; D remains ambiguous. The V and J ends lost 3 bases and 4 bases respectively, with 13 bases between them. Germline CDR1 reads SNHLY; CDR2 reads FYNNEI. The CDR3 spans 15 residues. CDR3 DNA sequence: TGTGCCAGCAGTGACCAGCGACCTGGGTACAATGAGCAGTTCTTC. Translated: CASSDQRPGYNEQFF. Full variable domain (remainder filled in from reference TRBV2 and TRBJ2-1): EPEVTQTPSHQVTQMGQEVILRCVPISNHLYFYWYRQILGQKVEFLVSFYNNEISEKSEIFDDQFSVERPDGSNFTLKIRSTKLEDSAMYFCASSDQRPGYNEQFFGPGTRLTVL.

This sequence joins TRBV18 and TRBJ2-1; 13 bases are a match to TRBD2. CDR1 and CDR2 from the germline V gene are KGHSH and LQKENI. The CDR3 loop spans 17 amino acids. The J segment lost 1 base and the V segment lost 2 bases, leaving 2 bases of the junction unmatched. The CDR3, as DNA: TGTGCCAGCTCACCAAGGACTAGCGGGAGTTCCTACAATGAGCAGTTCTTC. It is translated as CASSPRTSGSSYNEQFF.

This clone came up a few times. The V call is TRBV5-6, the J call TRBJ1-6; D gene ambiguous. Germline V gene lookup returns CDR1 SGHDT and CDR2 YYEEEE. Trimming removed 1 base from V and 4 bases from J, with 6 bases in between. The CDR3 loop spans 14 amino acids. For the CDR3, the DNA is TGTGCCAGCAGCTTGTTCGGGTATAATTCACCCCTCCACTTT. Translation gives CASSLFGYNSPLHF.